Each of the 7 T cell receptor beta chains below was sequenced from the same sample in a study of blood T cell repertoires in COVID-19. Assay: immunoSEQ multiplex PCR; the TCRdb copy retains only in-frame clones and omits some. The table includes about 220,000 clones, approximately 86% detected once. Sequenced material: peripheral blood. These receptors all come from a young woman who had recovered from COVID-19.

This clone was seen a few times. V gene TRBV9 combines with J gene TRBJ2-5; 8 bases align to TRBD2. Germline-derived CDR1 and CDR2 are SGDLS and YYNGEE. This CDR3 comprises 15 residues. Losses at the gene ends were 4 bases for V and 7 bases for J; bases not matched to a gene: 12. The CDR3 DNA follows: TGTGCCAGCAGCCTCTCGGGGGGGACTGGGATGACCCAGTACTTC. Translated, it gives CASSLSGGTGMTQYF.

The rearrangement joins TRBV30 to TRBJ2-3; TRBD2 matches at 10 bases. V was pared by 3 bases and J by 3 bases, with 15 bases of the junction left unmatched. The CDR3 loop spans 18 amino acids. The germline CDR1 and CDR2 sequences are GTSNPN and SVGIG (reference sequence). CDR3 coding DNA: TGTGCCTGGAGCGTACCCCTCAAGCGGGGGGGCCGAACAGATACGCAGTATTTT. Its translation: CAWSVPLKRGGRTDTQYF.

V usage is TRBV16 and J usage is TRBJ1-6; tentatively, D is TRBD1 (5 bases). The length of the CDR3 is 15 residues. V lost 0 bases and J 10 bases, leaving 13 bases between the germline ends. Germline V gene data show CDR1 as KGHSY and CDR2 as FQNENV. The CDR3 sequence is CASSQSGGVGSPLHF. The CDR3 region has the DNA TGTGCCAGCAGCCAATCAGGAGGGGTGGGGTCACCCCTCCACTTT.

The chain uses TRBV19 and TRBJ1-5; TRBD1 aligns across 10 bases. From germline, CDR1 is LNHDA and CDR2 SQIVND (reference sequence). The CDR3 runs 16 residues. V shed 6 bases, J shed 6 bases, and the junction held 11 bases outside the gene matches. The CDR3 spells CASRSDRGLIVQPQHF. The CDR3 coding sequence is TGTGCCAGTAGAAGTGACAGGGGGCTAATAGTTCAGCCCCAGCATTTT.

This clone was recorded only once. The chain joins TRBV3-1 (or the pseudogene TRBV3-2) to TRBJ2-3, with TRBD2 matching 11 bases. There are 16 residues in the CDR3. Germline CDR1 reads LGHDT; CDR2 reads YNNKEL (reference sequence). After removal of 0 bases from V and 1 base from J, the junction contained 0 bases not matched to a gene. The CDR3: CASSQELAGGTDTQYF. The CDR3 DNA reads TGTGCCAGCAGCCAAGAACTAGCGGGGGGCACAGATACGCAGTATTTT.

The chain recombines TRBV5-1 with TRBJ1-2, with 7 bases lining up with TRBD1. Germline V lookup: CDR1 SGHRS, CDR2 YFSETQ. This CDR3 spans 15 amino acids. V lost 4 bases, J lost 4 bases, and 10 bases stayed unmatched. The CDR3 loop is CASSQASQGSYGYTF. CDR3 DNA: TGCGCCAGCAGCCAGGCCTCACAGGGGTCCTATGGCTACACCTTC.

V usage is TRBV11-2 and J usage is TRBJ2-7, with 9 positions matching TRBD1. Germline loops: CDR1 SGHAT, CDR2 FQNNGV. This CDR3 has 14 amino acids. V was clipped by 5 bases and J by 4 bases; unmatched bases: 6. The CDR3: CASSTGTGRYEQYF. CDR3 bases: TGTGCCAGCAGCACCGGGACAGGGAGATACGAGCAGTACTTC.